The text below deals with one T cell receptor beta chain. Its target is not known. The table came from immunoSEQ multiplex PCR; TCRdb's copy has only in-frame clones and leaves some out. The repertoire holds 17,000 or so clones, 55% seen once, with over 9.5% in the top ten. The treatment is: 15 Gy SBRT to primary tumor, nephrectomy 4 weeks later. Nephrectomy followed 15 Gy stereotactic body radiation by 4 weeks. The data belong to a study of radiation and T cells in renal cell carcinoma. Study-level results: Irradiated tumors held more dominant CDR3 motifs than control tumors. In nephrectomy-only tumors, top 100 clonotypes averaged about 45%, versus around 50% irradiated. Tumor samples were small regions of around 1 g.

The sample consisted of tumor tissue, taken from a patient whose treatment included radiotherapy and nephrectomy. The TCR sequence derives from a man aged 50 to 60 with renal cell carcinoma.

CDR3 in DNA: TGTGCCTGGAGTGTGACAATCCCCAGGGAGGTGGGAGCTTTCTTT. Residues: CAWSVTIPREVGAFF. The rearrangement links TRBV30 to TRBJ1-1, with a tentative D call TRBD1 (5 bases). The CDR3 contains 15 residues. The germline V gene has CDR1 GTSNPN and CDR2 SVGIG (reference sequence). Trimming took off 0 bases at V and 10 bases at J, with 21 bases between the two ends.